The source of this TCR beta chain is a study of lymphopenia after photon versus proton radiotherapy. Study-wide results and limits: Under photons, naive T cells and diversity fell while effector/memory populations rose.

A remark on this clone: The target antigen is unknown.

Losses at the gene ends were 2 bases for V and 6 bases for J; bases not matched to a gene: 3. CDR3 size: 14 residues. Germline assignment: CDR1 SGHVS and CDR2 FQNEAQ. Repertoires were generated with immunoSEQ multiplex PCR, while TCRdb's copy carries only in-frame clones and drops some. Among approximately 65,000 clones, 87% were seen once, and the ten largest hold 11%. The chain couples TRBV7-8 to TRBJ1-2; 10 bases agree with TRBD1. This TCR was recovered from an older man with esophageal cancer. This specimen consisted of peripheral blood, obtained from a patient treated with proton-based radiotherapy. The CDR3 coding sequence is TGTGCCAGCAGCTTAATGGGACAGGGGCATGGCTACACCTTC. Amino acids: CASSLMGQGHGYTF.